This T cell receptor beta chain is drawn from a study of tumor-infiltrating lymphocytes in primary liver carcinoma. Concerning this clonotype itself: No antigen is known for it.

From approximately 490 ng total RNA, TCR beta cDNA was generated with a primer in the constant region. Slightly modified ARM-PCR with three nested multiplex PCR rounds yielded TCR beta libraries. A single record per CDR3 protein comes from TCRdb applying MiXCR to the multiplex PCR reads. The data show 150,000 to 200,000 distinct CDR3 sequences, around four fifths seen once. The study, taken as a whole, reports: Tumors and blood were compared for top-250-clone fraction, and tumors had the significantly higher value (p = 0.039). Lesser overlap characterized tumor-adjacent and tumor-blood pairs relative to tumor region pairs.

It was from about 19-30 mg of unsorted bulk tissue that RNA and DNA were co-extracted. The source of this sequence is a man in his forties with primary liver carcinoma and hepatitis B virus infection. Specimen: tumor tissue from primary liver carcinoma.

In DNA form, the CDR3 reads TGTGCCAGCAGTCGTCGGACTAGCGGGAAGAACGAGCAGTTCTTC. Translation: CASSRRTSGKNEQFF. This chain joins TRBV6-2 or TRBV6-3 and TRBJ2-1, with TRBD2 matching over 12 bases. The length of the CDR3 is 15 residues. V shed 5 bases and J 10 bases; nucleotides not matched to a gene: 9. CDR1 MNHEY and CDR2 SVGEGT come from the germline V gene.